The 30 T cell receptor beta chains below were found in one sample sequenced in a study of response to subunit inactivated influenza vaccine. MiXCR was run by TCRdb on the RT-PCR reads, yielding one entry per CDR3 protein. The table lists roughly 650,000 distinct CDR3 sequences, around 16% of them singletons. The sequencing here drew on PBMCs from blood, taken 12 days after vaccination. Receptors originate from a man aged 45-65 years who received an inactivated influenza vaccine.

This clonotype has more than one count but fewer than ten. The rearrangement links TRBV29-1 to TRBJ2-3; 12 bases are a match to TRBD2. Germline values: CDR1 SQVTM, CDR2 ANQGSEA. The CDR3 sequence is 16 residues long. The V gene end was trimmed by 5 bases and the J gene end by 0 bases; junction bases not matched to a gene: 6. The CDR3 loop reads CSVFKTSGGSTDTQYF. CDR3 nucleotides: TGCAGCGTTTTCAAGACTAGCGGGGGAAGCACAGATACGCAGTATTTT.

This rearrangement joins TRBV30 to TRBJ2-2; 7 bases fit TRBD1. The germline V gene has CDR1 GTSNPN and CDR2 SVGIG (reference sequence). The J segment lost 3 bases and the V segment lost 0 bases, leaving 4 bases of the junction unmatched. The CDR3 spans 15 residues. CDR3 DNA: TGTGCCTGGAGTGTTGACAGGGTCGACACCGGGGAGCTGTTTTTT. Translation gives CAWSVDRVDTGELFF. Full variable domain (remainder filled in from reference TRBV30 and TRBJ2-2): SQTIHQWPATLVQPVGSPLSLECTVEGTSNPNLYWYRQAAGRGLQLLFYSVGIGQISSEVPQNLSASRPQDRQFILSSKKLLLSDSGFYLCAWSVDRVDTGELFFGEGSRLTVL.

This clonotype showed up just a few times. This rearrangement joins TRBV4-3 to TRBJ2-4, with a tentative D call TRBD2 (6 bases). Germline V gene sequence: CDR1 LGHNA, CDR2 YSLEER. V lost 3 bases and J 8 bases, leaving 26 bases between the germline ends. The CDR3 contains 18 residues. Here the CDR3 reads CASSHSARGGPPIHIQYF. The CDR3 bases are TGCGCCAGCAGCCACTCTGCCCGTGGAGGGCCCCCGATCCACATTCAGTACTTC.

This clonotype was seen a handful of times. The V gene is TRBV12-3 or TRBV12-4, the J gene TRBJ2-2; 10 nucleotides line up with TRBD1. J was trimmed by 2 bases and V by 7 bases; bases with no gene match: 7. The CDR3 sequence is 16 residues long. The CDR3 DNA reads TGTGCCAGCACCCCCCGGGACAGGGGAAACACCGGGGAGCTGTTTTTT. It encodes CASTPRDRGNTGELFF.

To note about this clonotype: It may be a read error: a sequence one base away is much more abundant. This sequence joins TRBV27 and TRBJ2-1, with D unclear. CDR1 and CDR2 (germline): MNHEY, SMNVEV (reference sequence). The germline V and J ends were trimmed by 0 bases and 0 bases, with 9 bases remaining between them. The CDR3 is 16 residues long. The CDR3 coding sequence is TGTGCCAGCAGTTTATCGTCAAGGCCCTCCTACAATGAGCAGTTCTTC. Protein product: CASSLSSRPSYNEQFF.

This clonotype appeared a few times. V usage is TRBV4-2 and J usage is TRBJ2-1; 9 nucleotides align to TRBD1. The germline V gene has CDR1 LGHNA and CDR2 YNFKEQ. J lost 6 bases, V lost 1 base, and 4 bases had no gene match. The CDR3 covers 15 residues. For the CDR3, the DNA is TGTGCCAGCAGCCAAGTAACAGGGGGCTTCAATGAGCAGTTCTTC. This codes for CASSQVTGGFNEQFF.

This clonotype occurred a few times. This rearrangement joins TRBV12-3 or TRBV12-4 to TRBJ1-2, with D possibly TRBD1 on 5 matching bases. The ends were cut back, 6 bases at V and 4 bases at J, with 15 bases in the middle. The CDR3 extends over 14 amino acids. CDR3 nucleotide sequence: TGTGCCAGCAGGGGTTCCGACAGAGTCTATGGCTACACCTTC. As protein: CASRGSDRVYGYTF.

The table lists this clonotype with a few counts. The CDR3 spells CASSLAAAGGSYNEQFF. The DNA of the CDR3 is TGTGCCAGCAGCTTAGCGGCAGCGGGAGGAAGTTACAATGAGCAGTTCTTC. The V and J genes are TRBV7-2 and TRBJ2-1; 9 nucleotides match TRBD2. The CDR3 totals 17 residues. V lost 0 bases and J lost 4; bases outside the gene matches: 7. Germline V CDR1 and CDR2: SGHTA, FQGNSA.

This clonotype has only a few counts. The chain recombines TRBV24-1 with TRBJ2-4; TRBD1 might be the D (6 bases). The CDR3 contains 14 residues. Germline V gives CDR1 KGHDR, CDR2 SFDVKD. Trimming took 3 bases from V and 7 from J, leaving 12 bases between them. The CDR3 sequence: CATSDPTGLNIQYF. CDR3 nucleotide sequence: TGTGCCACCAGTGATCCAACAGGGTTGAACATTCAGTACTTC.

The rearrangement links TRBV9 to TRBJ2-7, with D unresolved. The V and J ends lost 0 bases and 2 bases respectively, with 9 bases between them. The CDR3 loop spans 14 amino acids. Germline V lookup: CDR1 SGDLS, CDR2 YYNGEE. The CDR3 DNA sequence: TGTGCCAGCAGCGTAGACTCGAACACCTACGAGCAGTACTTC. Residues: CASSVDSNTYEQYF.

This clonotype has ten or more counts. This chain connects TRBV12-3 or TRBV12-4 to TRBJ2-1; D gene ambiguous. The CDR3 runs 15 residues. Trimming took off 6 bases at V and 4 bases at J, with 16 bases between the two ends. This CDR3 reads CASRMRSAYYNEQFF. DNA of the CDR3: TGTGCCAGCAGAATGAGGTCCGCGTATTACAATGAGCAGTTCTTC.

In the case of this clonotype: A junction end diverges from the germline sequence, so it may reflect a read error. CDR3 sequence: CAWGVMRSTGELYF. The CDR3 region has the DNA TGTGCCTGGGGGGTAATGCGGTCGACCGGGGAGCTGTATTTT. This chain joins TRBV30 and TRBJ2-2; weak D call: TRBD2 (5 bases). The CDR3 spans 14 residues. CDR1 GTSNPN and CDR2 SVGIG come from the germline V gene (reference sequence).

This sequence joins TRBV20-1 and TRBJ1-1; a possible D gene is TRBD1 (6 bases). This CDR3 has 13 residues. Germline V gene lookup returns CDR1 DFQATT and CDR2 SNEGSKA (reference sequence). The V gene lost 4 bases and the J gene lost 2 bases, with 11 bases spanning the gap. The CDR3 DNA sequence: TGCAGTGCTAAGGACAGCTTTAACACTGAAGCTTTCTTT. Its translation: CSAKDSFNTEAFF.

The chain recombines TRBV24-1 with TRBJ2-1; TRBD2 agrees at 7 bases. Germline assignment: CDR1 KGHDR and CDR2 SFDVKD. Trimming cost V 2 bases and J 3 bases; bases outside gene matches: 6. The CDR3 spans 16 residues. CDR3 sequence: CATSDSGGVNYNEQFF. The CDR3 coding sequence is TGTGCCACCAGTGATTCGGGGGGAGTCAACTACAATGAGCAGTTCTTC.

Concerning this clonotype: One junction end disagrees with the germline gene, perhaps due to a read error. The chain uses TRBV9 and TRBJ2-7, with a tentative D call TRBD1 (5 bases). Germline CDR1 and CDR2: SGDLS and YYNGEE. The CDR3 consists of 14 residues. The CDR3 region is CASSVDQGSSEQYF. CDR3 sequence (DNA): TGTGCCAGCAGCGTAGACCAGGGCTCCTCCGAGCAGTACTTC.

This clonotype turned up a few times. This chain links TRBV20-1 with TRBJ1-1; no clear D gene. Germline CDR1 reads DFQATT; CDR2 reads SNEGSKA (reference sequence). This CDR3 has 12 amino acids. The V end was cut by 3 bases, the J end by 3 bases, with 8 bases between. CDR3 DNA sequence: TGCAGTGCTAGTCACAAGGACACTGAAGCTTTCTTT. It yields the protein CSASHKDTEAFF.

V is TRBV5-6 and J is TRBJ2-2, with TRBD2 matching 8 bases. There are 16 residues in the CDR3. CDR1 SGHDT and CDR2 YYEEEE come from the germline V gene. V gave up 1 base and J gave up 4 bases; unmatched junction bases: 6. The CDR3 spells CASSLYSSGPTGELFF. CDR3 nucleotides: TGTGCCAGCAGCTTGTATTCTAGCGGGCCCACCGGGGAGCTGTTTTTT.

The V and J genes are TRBV6-1 and TRBJ2-6, with a possible D match to TRBD1 (5 bases). The CDR3 totals 16 residues. CDR1 MNHNS and CDR2 SASEGT come from the germline V gene. The ends were cut back, 5 bases at V and 0 bases at J, with 11 bases in the middle. In DNA form, the CDR3 reads TGTGCCAGCAGTCCATCTGACAGCTCTGGGGCCAACGTCCTGACTTTC. Protein: CASSPSDSSGANVLTF.

This clonotype was counted a few times. This chain connects TRBV5-1 to TRBJ2-1, with 11 bases fitting TRBD2. Looked up from germline, CDR1 is SGHRS and CDR2 is YFSETQ. The V and J ends lost 0 bases and 5 bases, in that order; junction bases with no gene match: 10. CDR3 length: 18 residues. This CDR3 is CASSLVPVAGGPHNEQFF. The CDR3 nucleotides are TGCGCCAGCAGCTTGGTCCCTGTAGCGGGAGGGCCCCACAATGAGCAGTTCTTC.

The chain joins TRBV28 to TRBJ2-1; 11 bases fit TRBD2. Germline CDR1 is MDHEN and CDR2 is SYDVKM. This CDR3 spans 17 amino acids. The V and J ends lost 8 bases and 0 bases, in that order; junction bases with no gene match: 9. The CDR3 sequence is CASAGLADAPSYNEQFF. CDR3 nucleotides: TGTGCCAGCGCGGGACTAGCGGATGCCCCCTCCTACAATGAGCAGTTCTTC.

The chain is built from TRBV15 and TRBJ2-4; D might be TRBD2 (5 bases). CDR1 is LNHNV and CDR2 is YYDKDF in the germline V gene (reference sequence). This CDR3 spans 15 amino acids. With 3 bases removed from V and 5 bases from J, the gap between germline ends came to 14 bases. CDR3 protein: CATSSGVGSQNIQYF. CDR3 bases: TGTGCCACCAGCAGCGGGGTTGGCAGCCAAAACATTCAGTACTTC.

This chain joins TRBV6-1 and TRBJ1-2; 7 bases are a match to TRBD1. Germline V gives CDR1 MNHNS, CDR2 SASEGT. The J segment lost 4 bases and the V segment lost 7 bases, leaving 9 bases of the junction unmatched. There are 14 residues in the CDR3. CDR3 residues: CASIGKQGSYGYTF. In DNA form, the CDR3 reads TGTGCCAGCATAGGAAAACAGGGGAGCTATGGCTACACCTTC.

This clonotype was counted only a few times. The chain carries TRBV28 and TRBJ2-4; 12 bases are a match to TRBD1. V was pared by 6 bases and J by 0 bases, with 12 bases of the junction left unmatched. Looked up from germline, CDR1 is MDHEN and CDR2 is SYDVKM. The CDR3 is made up of 19 amino acids. This CDR3 is CASSLLGTGGVLAKNIQYF. The CDR3 DNA follows: TGTGCCAGCAGCCTTCTCGGGACAGGGGGCGTTTTAGCCAAAAACATTCAGTACTTC.

This clonotype has at least ten counts. V is TRBV4-3 and J is TRBJ2-5; 11 bases map to TRBD2. This CDR3 is 15 amino acids long. J lost 5 bases, V lost 0 bases, and 2 bases had no gene match. Germline CDR1 and CDR2: LGHNA and YSLEER. The CDR3 nucleotides read TGCGCCAGCAGCCAAGAACTAGCGGGAGTTGAGACCCAGTACTTC. Amino acids: CASSQELAGVETQYF.

This clonotype was detected ten times or more. J is TRBJ2-5 and V is TRBV30, with D possibly being TRBD1 or TRBD2 (7 bases each). The germline V gene encodes CDR1 GTSNPN and CDR2 SVGIG (reference sequence). The germline V and J ends were trimmed by 2 bases and 2 bases, with 12 bases remaining between them. The CDR3 has 14 residues. The CDR3, as DNA: TGTGCCTGGAGTAGGGGGGGACAGCAAGAGACCCAGTACTTC. It yields the protein CAWSRGGQQETQYF.

This clonotype was seen repeatedly, ten times or more. The chain is built from TRBV7-8 and TRBJ2-1; TRBD1 matches at 7 bases. Germline V gene sequence: CDR1 SGHVS, CDR2 FQNEAQ. This CDR3 has 19 residues. The V and J ends lost 1 base and 1 base, in that order; junction bases with no gene match: 13. CDR3 sequence: CASSLVRFGTAFSYNEQFF. The DNA of the CDR3 is TGTGCCAGCAGCTTAGTTAGGTTCGGGACAGCCTTTTCCTACAATGAGCAGTTCTTC.

The V call is TRBV5-1, the J call TRBJ2-7; 7 bases match TRBD2. Germline trimming cut 4 bases from V and 4 bases from J; bases unmatched to any gene: 8. From germline, CDR1 is SGHRS and CDR2 YFSETQ. The CDR3 is 14 residues long. The CDR3 loop is CASSPAPGGYEQYF. CDR3 nucleotides: TGCGCCAGCAGCCCCGCCCCGGGGGGTTACGAGCAGTACTTC.

This clonotype has a handful of counts. CDR3 in DNA: TGTGCCAGCAGTTTGGCTCGACTAGCGGGGGAGCTGTTTTTT. Translating gives CASSLARLAGELFF. The rearrangement links TRBV12-3 or TRBV12-4 to TRBJ2-2, with 8 bases lining up with TRBD2. This CDR3 has 14 amino acids. The V and J ends lost 3 bases and 8 bases, in that order; junction bases with no gene match: 5.

There are a few counts of this clonotype. The chain couples TRBV3-1 to TRBJ2-7; no definite D call. V was trimmed by 0 bases and J by 2 bases, leaving 11 bases between them. Germline V CDR1 and CDR2: LGHDT, YNNKEL (reference sequence). The CDR3 sequence is 15 residues long. Here the CDR3 reads CASSQDPSAAYEQYF. CDR3 nucleotides: TGTGCCAGCAGCCAAGATCCGTCGGCGGCCTACGAGCAGTACTTC.

The V gene is TRBV15, the J gene TRBJ2-7; unclear D gene. This CDR3 contains 14 residues. The V gene lost 0 bases and the J gene lost 3 bases, with 9 bases spanning the gap. Germline CDR1 LNHNV, CDR2 YYDKDF (reference sequence). DNA for the CDR3: TGTGCCACCAGCAGAGATCGGGCCGACTACGAGCAGTACTTC. As protein: CATSRDRADYEQYF.